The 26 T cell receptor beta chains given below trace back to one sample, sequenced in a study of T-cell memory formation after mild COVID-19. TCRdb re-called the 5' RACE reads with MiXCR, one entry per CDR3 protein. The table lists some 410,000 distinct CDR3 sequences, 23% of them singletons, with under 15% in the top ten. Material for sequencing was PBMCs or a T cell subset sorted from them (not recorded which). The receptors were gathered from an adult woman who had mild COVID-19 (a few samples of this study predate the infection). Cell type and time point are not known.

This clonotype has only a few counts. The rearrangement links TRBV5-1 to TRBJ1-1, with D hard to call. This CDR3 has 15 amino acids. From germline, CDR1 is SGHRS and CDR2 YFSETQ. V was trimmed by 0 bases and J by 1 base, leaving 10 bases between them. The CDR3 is CASSLEGLPNTEAFF. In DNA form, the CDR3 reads TGCGCCAGCAGCTTGGAGGGTCTTCCGAACACTGAAGCTTTCTTT.

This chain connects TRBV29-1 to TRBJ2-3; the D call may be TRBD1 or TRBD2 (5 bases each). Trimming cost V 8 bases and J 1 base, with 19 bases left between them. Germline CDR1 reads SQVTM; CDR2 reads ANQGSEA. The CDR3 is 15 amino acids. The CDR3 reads CSYSQSGAGTDTQYF. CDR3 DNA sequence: TGCAGCTACTCCCAGTCCGGGGCTGGCACAGATACGCAGTATTTT.

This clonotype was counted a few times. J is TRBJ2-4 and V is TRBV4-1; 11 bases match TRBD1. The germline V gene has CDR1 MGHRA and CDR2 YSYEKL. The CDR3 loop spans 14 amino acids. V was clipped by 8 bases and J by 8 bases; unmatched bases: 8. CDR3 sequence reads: CASGTGGWGDIQYF. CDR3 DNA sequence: TGCGCCAGCGGGACAGGGGGATGGGGGGACATTCAGTACTTC.

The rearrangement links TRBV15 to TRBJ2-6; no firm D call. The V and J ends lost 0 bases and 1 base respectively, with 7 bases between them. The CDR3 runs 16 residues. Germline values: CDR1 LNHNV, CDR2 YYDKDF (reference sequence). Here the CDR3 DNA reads TGTGCCACCAGCAGAGAGGGTTTTTCTGGGGCCAACGTCCTGACTTTC. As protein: CATSREGFSGANVLTF.

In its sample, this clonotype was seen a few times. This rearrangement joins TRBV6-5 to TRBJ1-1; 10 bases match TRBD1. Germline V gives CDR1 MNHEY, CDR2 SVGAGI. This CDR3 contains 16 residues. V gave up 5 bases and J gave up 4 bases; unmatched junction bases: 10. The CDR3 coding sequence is TGTGCCAGCAGTCCGACCCCGGACAGGGGGGGCACTGAAGCTTTCTTT. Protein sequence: CASSPTPDRGGTEAFF.

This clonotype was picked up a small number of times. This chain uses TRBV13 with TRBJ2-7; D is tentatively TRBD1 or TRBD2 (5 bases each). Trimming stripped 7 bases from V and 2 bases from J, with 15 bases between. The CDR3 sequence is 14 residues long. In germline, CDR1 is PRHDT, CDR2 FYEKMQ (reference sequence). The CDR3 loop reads CASNTRDVAYEQYF. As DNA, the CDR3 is TGTGCCAGCAACACGAGGGACGTAGCCTACGAGCAGTACTTC.

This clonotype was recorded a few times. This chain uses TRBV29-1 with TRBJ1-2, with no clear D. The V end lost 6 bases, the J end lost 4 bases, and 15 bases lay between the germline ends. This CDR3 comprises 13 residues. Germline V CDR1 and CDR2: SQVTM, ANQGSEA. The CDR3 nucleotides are TGCAGCGTAAGCCCTGTGGCAGGCTATGGCTACACCTTC. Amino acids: CSVSPVAGYGYTF.

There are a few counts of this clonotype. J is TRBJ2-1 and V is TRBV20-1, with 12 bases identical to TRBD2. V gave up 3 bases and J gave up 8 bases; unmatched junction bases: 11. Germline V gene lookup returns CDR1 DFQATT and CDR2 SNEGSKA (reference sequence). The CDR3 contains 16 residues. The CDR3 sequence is CSASGELAGGLDEQFF. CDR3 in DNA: TGCAGTGCTAGCGGGGAGCTAGCGGGGGGGCTGGATGAGCAGTTCTTC.

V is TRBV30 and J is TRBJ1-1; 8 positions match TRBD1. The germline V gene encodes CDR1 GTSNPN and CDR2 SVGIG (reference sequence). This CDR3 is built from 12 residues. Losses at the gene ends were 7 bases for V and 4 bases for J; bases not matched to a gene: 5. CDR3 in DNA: TGTGCCTCCCAGGGGGCTAGCACTGAAGCTTTCTTT. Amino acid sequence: CASQGASTEAFF.

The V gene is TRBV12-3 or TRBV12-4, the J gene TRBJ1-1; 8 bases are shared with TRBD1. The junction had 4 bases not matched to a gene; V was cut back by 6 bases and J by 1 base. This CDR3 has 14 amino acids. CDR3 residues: CASRRTGKNTEAFF. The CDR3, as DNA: TGTGCCAGCAGGAGGACAGGGAAGAACACTGAAGCTTTCTTT.

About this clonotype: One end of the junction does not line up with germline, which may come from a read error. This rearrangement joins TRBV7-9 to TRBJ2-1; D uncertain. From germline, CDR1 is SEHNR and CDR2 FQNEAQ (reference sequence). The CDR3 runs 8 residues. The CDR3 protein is CASSEHLF. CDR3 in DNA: TGTGCCAGCAGCGAGCATTTATTC.

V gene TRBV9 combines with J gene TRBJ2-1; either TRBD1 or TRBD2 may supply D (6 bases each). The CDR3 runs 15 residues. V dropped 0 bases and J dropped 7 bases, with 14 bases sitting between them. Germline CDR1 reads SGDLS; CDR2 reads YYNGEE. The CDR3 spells CASSVGRGLRNEQFF. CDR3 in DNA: TGTGCCAGCAGCGTAGGCCGGGGGCTTAGGAATGAGCAGTTCTTC.

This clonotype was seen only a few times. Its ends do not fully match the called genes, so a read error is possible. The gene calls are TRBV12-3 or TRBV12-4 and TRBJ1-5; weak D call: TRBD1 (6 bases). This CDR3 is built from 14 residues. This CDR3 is CASSLGGLDQPQHF. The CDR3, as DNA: TGTGCCAGCAGCTTAGGGGGGCTAGATCAGCCCCAGCATTTT.

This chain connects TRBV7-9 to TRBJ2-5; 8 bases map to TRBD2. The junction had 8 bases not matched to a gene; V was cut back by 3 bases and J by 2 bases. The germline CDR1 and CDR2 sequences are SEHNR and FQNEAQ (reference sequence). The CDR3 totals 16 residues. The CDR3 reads CASSLGAGGKQETQYF. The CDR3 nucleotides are TGTGCCAGCAGCTTGGGTGCGGGAGGCAAACAAGAGACCCAGTACTTC.

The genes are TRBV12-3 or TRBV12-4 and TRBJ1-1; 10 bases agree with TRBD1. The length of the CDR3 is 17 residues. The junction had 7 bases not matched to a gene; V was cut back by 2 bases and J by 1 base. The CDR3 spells CASSLRGQGRRNTEAFF. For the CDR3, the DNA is TGTGCCAGCAGTTTACGGGGACAGGGGCGTAGGAACACTGAAGCTTTCTTT.

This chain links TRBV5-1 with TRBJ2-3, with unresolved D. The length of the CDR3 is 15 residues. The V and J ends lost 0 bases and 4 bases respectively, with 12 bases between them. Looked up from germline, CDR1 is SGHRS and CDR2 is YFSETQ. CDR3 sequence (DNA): TGCGCCAGCAGCTTGGCCGCGAAGGCCTCAGATACGCAGTATTTT. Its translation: CASSLAAKASDTQYF.

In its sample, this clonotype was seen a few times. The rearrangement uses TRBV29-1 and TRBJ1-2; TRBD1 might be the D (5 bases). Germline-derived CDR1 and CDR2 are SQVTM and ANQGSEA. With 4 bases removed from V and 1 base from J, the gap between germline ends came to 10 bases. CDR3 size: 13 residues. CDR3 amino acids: CSVVRQNNYGYTF. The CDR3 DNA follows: TGCAGCGTTGTTAGACAGAATAACTATGGCTACACCTTC.

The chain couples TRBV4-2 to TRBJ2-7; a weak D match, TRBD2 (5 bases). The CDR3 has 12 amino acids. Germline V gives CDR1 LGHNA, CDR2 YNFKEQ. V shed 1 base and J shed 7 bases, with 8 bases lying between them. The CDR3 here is CASSQVSGEQYF. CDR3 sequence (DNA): TGTGCCAGCAGCCAAGTATCGGGGGAGCAGTACTTC.

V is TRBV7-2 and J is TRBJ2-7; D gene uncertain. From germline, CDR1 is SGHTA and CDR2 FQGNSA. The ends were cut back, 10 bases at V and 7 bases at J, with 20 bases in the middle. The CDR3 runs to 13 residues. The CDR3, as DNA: TGTGCCACCAAGGACCGCCCGGATGGGGAGCAGTACTTC. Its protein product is CATKDRPDGEQYF.

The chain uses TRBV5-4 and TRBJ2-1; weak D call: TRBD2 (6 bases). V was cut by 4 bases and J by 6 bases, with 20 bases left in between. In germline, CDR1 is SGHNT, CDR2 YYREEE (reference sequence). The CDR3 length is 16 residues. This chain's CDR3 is CASSPAAGSPFNEQFF. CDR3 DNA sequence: TGTGCCAGCAGCCCGGCGGCGGGGTCTCCCTTCAATGAGCAGTTCTTC.

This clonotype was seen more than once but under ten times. The CDR3 reads CASSSGGLAGEETQYF. CDR3 DNA sequence: TGCGCCAGCAGCTCGGGTGGACTAGCGGGGGAAGAGACCCAGTACTTC. The rearrangement joins TRBV5-1 to TRBJ2-5; 13 positions agree with TRBD2. The V and J ends lost 3 bases and 3 bases, in that order; junction bases with no gene match: 5. Looked up from germline, CDR1 is SGHRS and CDR2 is YFSETQ. This CDR3 comprises 16 residues.

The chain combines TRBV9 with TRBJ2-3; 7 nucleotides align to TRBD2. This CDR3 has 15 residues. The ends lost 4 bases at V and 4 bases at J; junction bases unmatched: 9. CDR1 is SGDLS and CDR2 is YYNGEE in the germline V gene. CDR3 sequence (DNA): TGTGCCAGCAGCTATGGAGGCGGGAGCGCAGATACGCAGTATTTT. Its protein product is CASSYGGGSADTQYF. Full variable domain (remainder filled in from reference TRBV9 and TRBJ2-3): DSGVTQTPKHLITATGQRVTLRCSPRSGDLSVYWYQQSLDQGLQFLIQYYNGEERAKGNILERFSAQQFPDLHSELNLSSLELGDSALYFCASSYGGGSADTQYFGPGTRLTVL.

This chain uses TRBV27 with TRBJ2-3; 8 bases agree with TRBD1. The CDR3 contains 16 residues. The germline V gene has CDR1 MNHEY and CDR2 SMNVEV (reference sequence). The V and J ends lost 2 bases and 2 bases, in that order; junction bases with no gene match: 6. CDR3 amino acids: CASSLLGQGPTDTQYF. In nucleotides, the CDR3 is TGTGCCAGCAGTTTACTAGGACAGGGACCCACAGATACGCAGTATTTT.

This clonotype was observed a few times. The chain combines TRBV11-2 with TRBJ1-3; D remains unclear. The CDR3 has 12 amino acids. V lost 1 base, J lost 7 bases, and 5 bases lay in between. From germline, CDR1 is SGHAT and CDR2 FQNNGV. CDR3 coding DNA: TGTGCCAGCAGCTTAGTGGCTAACACCATATATTTT. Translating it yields CASSLVANTIYF.

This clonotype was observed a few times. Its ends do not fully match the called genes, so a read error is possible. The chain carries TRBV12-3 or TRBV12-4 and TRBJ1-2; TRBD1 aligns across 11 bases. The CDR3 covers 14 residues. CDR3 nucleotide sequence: TGTGGCAGCAGTGGGGACAGGGGGTCTGGGGGCTACACCTTC. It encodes CGSSGDRGSGGYTF.

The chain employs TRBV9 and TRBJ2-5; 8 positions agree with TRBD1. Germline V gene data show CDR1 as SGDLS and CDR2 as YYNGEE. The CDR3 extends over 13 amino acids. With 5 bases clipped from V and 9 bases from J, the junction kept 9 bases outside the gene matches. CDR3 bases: TGTGCCAGCAGTCGACAGGGGACGGGGGCCCAGTACTTC. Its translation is CASSRQGTGAQYF.